These 19 T cell receptor beta chains were all obtained from the same sample, sequenced in a study of shared clonotypes between healthy human individuals. The data were produced by immunoSEQ multiplex PCR, yet TCRdb's version contains in-frame clones alone and is incomplete. The sample includes roughly 1 million clones, under 80% of them seen just once. Sequencing input: memory CD4+ T cells sorted from blood. The subset denotes: CD45RA-negative fraction. These receptors originate from a man aged 18 to 29 in good health.

This sequence joins TRBV28 and TRBJ2-5; D is unresolved. Trimming took 5 bases from V and 7 from J, leaving 11 bases between them. CDR3 size: 12 residues. Germline lookup yields CDR1 MDHEN and CDR2 SYDVKM. The DNA of the CDR3 is TGTGCCAGCAGTCTTATCCTAGGGACCCAGTACTTC. It yields the protein CASSLILGTQYF.

The CDR3 DNA follows: TGTGCCAGCAGACCCGGCACTGAAGCTTTCTTT. Its translation: CASRPGTEAFF. The V gene is TRBV2, the J gene TRBJ1-1; D is ambiguous. CDR1 and CDR2 (germline): SNHLY, FYNNEI. This CDR3 comprises 11 residues. Trimming cost V 6 bases and J 4 bases, with 6 bases left between them.

The chain links TRBV5-1 to TRBJ2-7; TRBD1 is a possible D gene (5 bases). The V end lost 0 bases, the J end lost 1 base, and 14 bases lay between the germline ends. The CDR3 is made up of 16 amino acids. CDR1 is SGHRS and CDR2 is YFSETQ in the germline V gene. Written as DNA, the CDR3 is TGCGCCAGCAGCTTGGGGTCAGGGTCTGTGTCCTACGAGCAGTACTTC. Amino acids: CASSLGSGSVSYEQYF. The variable domain in full, completed from reference TRBV5-1 and TRBJ2-7, reads KAGVTQTPRYLIKTRGQQVTLSCSPISGHRSVSWYQQTPGQGLQFLFEYFSETQRNKGNFPGRFSGRQFSNSRSEMNVSTLELGDSALYLCASSLGSGSVSYEQYFGPGTRLTVT.

V gene TRBV7-9 combines with J gene TRBJ1-3; unclear D gene. V lost 6 bases and J 0 bases, leaving 9 bases between the germline ends. CDR1 is SEHNR and CDR2 is FQNEAQ in the germline V gene (reference sequence). This CDR3 region has 14 residues. Here the CDR3 reads CASRISSSGNTIYF. The CDR3 DNA reads as TGTGCCAGCAGGATAAGTAGCTCTGGAAACACCATATATTTT.

This sequence joins TRBV12-5 and TRBJ2-1; D unclear. Germline CDR1 and CDR2: LGHNT and FRNRAP. V lost 5 bases and J lost 3, with 5 bases in between. The CDR3 is 12 amino acids. The CDR3 sequence: CASGLDYNEQFF. The CDR3 DNA reads TGTGCTAGTGGTCTGGACTACAATGAGCAGTTCTTC.

The genes are TRBV5-1 and TRBJ1-1, with 8 bases lining up with TRBD1. The germline V gene encodes CDR1 SGHRS and CDR2 YFSETQ. This CDR3 has 15 amino acids. J was trimmed by 1 base and V by 6 bases; bases with no gene match: 8. Written as DNA, the CDR3 is TGCGCCAGCACCCAACGCGGACAGGGGAACACTGAAGCTTTCTTT. Protein: CASTQRGQGNTEAFF. The whole variable domain, filled in from reference TRBV5-1 and TRBJ1-1, reads KAGVTQTPRYLIKTRGQQVTLSCSPISGHRSVSWYQQTPGQGLQFLFEYFSETQRNKGNFPGRFSGRQFSNSRSEMNVSTLELGDSALYLCASTQRGQGNTEAFFGQGTRLTVV.

J is TRBJ2-7 and V is TRBV19; maybe TRBD2 (5 bases). Trimming took 5 bases from V and 2 from J, leaving 13 bases between them. The CDR3 sequence is 14 residues long. The germline V gene encodes CDR1 LNHDA and CDR2 SQIVND (reference sequence). The CDR3 loop is CASSATGTAYEQYF. CDR3 sequence (DNA): TGTGCCAGTAGTGCAACGGGAACAGCCTACGAGCAGTACTTC. The complete variable domain, with remaining parts taken from reference TRBV19 and TRBJ2-7, reads DGGITQSPKYLFRKEGQNVTLSCEQNLNHDAMYWYRQDPGQGLRLIYYSQIVNDFQKGDIAEGYSVSREKKESFPLTVTSAQKNPTAFYLCASSATGTAYEQYFGPGTRLTVT.

The genes are TRBV30 and TRBJ2-3; TRBD2 matches 7 bases. CDR1 GTSNPN and CDR2 SVGIG come from the germline V gene (reference sequence). V gave up 1 base and J gave up 3 bases; unmatched junction bases: 10. CDR3 size: 16 residues. CDR3: CAWSAGVQGGTDTQYF. In DNA form, the CDR3 reads TGTGCCTGGAGTGCCGGCGTCCAGGGAGGGACAGATACGCAGTATTTT.

The genes are TRBV30 and TRBJ2-7, with 9 nucleotides matching TRBD1. The V gene end was trimmed by 5 bases and the J gene end by 1 base; junction bases not matched to a gene: 3. From germline, CDR1 is GTSNPN and CDR2 SVGIG (reference sequence). This CDR3 spans 13 amino acids. The CDR3, as DNA: TGTGCCTGGGACAGGGGGGCATCCTACGAGCAGTACTTC. Translated, it gives CAWDRGASYEQYF.

The rearrangement joins TRBV4-3 to TRBJ2-1; possibly TRBD2 for D (5 bases). Trimming cost V 4 bases and J 10 bases, with 14 bases left between them. CDR3 length: 13 residues. The germline gives CDR1 LGHNA, CDR2 YSLEER. The CDR3 region has the DNA TGCGCCAGCAGCCTATTGGGAGAGTGGGAGCAGTTCTTC. Its translation is CASSLLGEWEQFF.

V is TRBV5-6 and J is TRBJ1-5, with a weak D call TRBD1 (6 bases). This CDR3 has 17 residues. V was cut by 3 bases and J by 2 bases, with 18 bases left in between. Germline CDR1 and CDR2: SGHDT and YYEEEE. Here the CDR3 reads CASSSEGGGAGNQPQHF. The CDR3 nucleotides are TGTGCCAGCAGCTCGGAAGGGGGAGGCGCCGGCAATCAGCCCCAGCATTTT. Drawing the rest from reference TRBV5-6 and TRBJ1-5, the complete variable domain is DAGVTQSPTHLIKTRGQQVTLRCSPKSGHDTVSWYQQALGQGPQFIFQYYEEEERQRGNFPDRFSGHQFPNYSSELNVNALLLGDSALYLCASSSEGGGAGNQPQHFGDGTRLSIL.

About this clone itself: One end of the junction is discordant with germline, which a read error may explain. This rearrangement joins TRBV7-2 to TRBJ2-1, with 11 bases fitting TRBD1. The CDR3 runs to 14 residues. Germline V gives CDR1 SGHTA, CDR2 FQGNSA. CDR3 amino acids: CASSWTGGGMGCIF. CDR3 in DNA: TGTGCCAGCAGCTGGACAGGGGGCGGTATGGGGTGTATCTTC.

There are a few counts of this clone. This chain links TRBV29-1 with TRBJ2-1; TRBD1 aligns across 7 bases. Trimming at V came to 5 bases and at J to 9 bases, leaving 7 bases not matched to a gene. Germline V gene lookup returns CDR1 SQVTM and CDR2 ANQGSEA. The CDR3 has 12 amino acids. CDR3 nucleotide sequence: TGCAGCGTTCCGACAGGGTCGACTGAGCAGTTCTTC. Protein: CSVPTGSTEQFF.

As concerns this clone: The sample has other DNA sequences that encode this CDR3 too. The genes are TRBV30 and TRBJ2-5; TRBD2 aligns across 11 bases. Losses at the gene ends were 0 bases for V and 3 bases for J; bases not matched to a gene: 0. This CDR3 contains 14 residues. The germline V gene has CDR1 GTSNPN and CDR2 SVGIG (reference sequence). The CDR3 region has the DNA TGTGCCTGGAGTGTACTAGCGGGGGAAGAGACCCAGTACTTC. It specifies CAWSVLAGEETQYF.

This rearrangement joins TRBV7-9 to TRBJ1-4, with 9 nucleotides matching TRBD1. V was pared by 4 bases and J by 10 bases, with 13 bases of the junction left unmatched. Germline values: CDR1 SEHNR, CDR2 FQNEAQ (reference sequence). This CDR3 is built from 16 residues. The CDR3 spells CASSSTPGTGRGKLFF. DNA for the CDR3: TGTGCCAGCAGCTCCACCCCCGGGACAGGGAGAGGAAAACTGTTTTTT.

The V call is TRBV11-2, the J call TRBJ2-5; TRBD1 is a possible D gene (6 bases). The CDR3 is 15 residues long. The V end lost 1 base, the J end lost 4 bases, and 13 bases lay between the germline ends. Germline V gene lookup returns CDR1 SGHAT and CDR2 FQNNGV. CDR3 protein: CASSLGAQGRETQYF. CDR3 coding DNA: TGTGCCAGCAGCTTAGGTGCCCAGGGGCGAGAGACCCAGTACTTC.

The genes are TRBV10-1 and TRBJ2-1; 10 bases fit TRBD1. This CDR3 contains 13 residues. J gave up 6 bases and V 6 bases, and 2 bases lay outside the gene matches. CDR1 and CDR2 (germline): WNHNN, SYGVQD (reference sequence). The DNA for the CDR3 is TGCGCCAGCAGCCGGGACAGGGGCAATGAGCAGTTCTTC. Translation gives CASSRDRGNEQFF.

This clone was found once. The chain carries TRBV10-3 and TRBJ2-7; 13 bases map to TRBD2. The CDR3 has 14 residues. CDR1 is ENHRY, CDR2 SYGVKD, per germline. With V trimmed by 6 bases and J by 3 bases, 2 bases remained unmatched. CDR3 protein: CAISGLAGVYEQYF. The CDR3 coding sequence is TGTGCCATCAGCGGACTAGCGGGGGTCTACGAGCAGTACTTC.

The gene calls are TRBV5-6 and TRBJ1-2; D gene ambiguous. With 6 bases removed from V and 2 bases from J, the gap between germline ends came to 8 bases. The CDR3 runs to 12 residues. The germline CDR1 and CDR2 sequences are SGHDT and YYEEEE. The CDR3 loop reads CASISRNYGYTF. CDR3 DNA sequence: TGTGCCAGCATCTCTCGCAACTATGGCTACACCTTC.